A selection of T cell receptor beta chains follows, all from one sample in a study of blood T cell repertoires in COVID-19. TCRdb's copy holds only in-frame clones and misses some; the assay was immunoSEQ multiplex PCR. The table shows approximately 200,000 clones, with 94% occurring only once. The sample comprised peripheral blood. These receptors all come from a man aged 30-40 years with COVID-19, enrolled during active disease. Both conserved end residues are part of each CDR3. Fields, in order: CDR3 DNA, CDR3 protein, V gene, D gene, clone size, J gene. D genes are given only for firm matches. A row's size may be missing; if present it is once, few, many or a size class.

TGTGCCAGTAGTCCTCAACAAGCTAGCCATGGCTACACCTTC | CASSPQQASHGYTF | TRBV19 | . | . | TRBJ1-2
TGTGCCAGCAGCTTAGATCAGATAGGAGGGGCTAACTATGGCTACACCTTC | CASSLDQIGGANYGYTF | TRBV11-2 | . | . | TRBJ1-2
TGTGCCAGTAGTATAGGCGGGAGAGCCCCTAATGAAAAACTGTTTTTT | CASSIGGRAPNEKLFF | TRBV19 | . | . | TRBJ1-4
TGTGCCAGCAGCCCGATCAGGGTAAAAGAGACCCAGTACTTC | CASSPIRVKETQYF | TRBV3-1/TRBV3-2 | . | . | TRBJ2-5
TGTGCCAGCAGCTTTACAGGGGCCCAAAACACTGAAGCTTTCTTT | CASSFTGAQNTEAFF | TRBV11-2 | TRBD1 | . | TRBJ1-1
TGTGCCAGCAGCCAGGGACTTTCCACAGATACGCAGTATTTT | CASSQGLSTDTQYF | TRBV7-3 | . | . | TRBJ2-3
TGTGCCAGCAGCTTCGGTACGAACACTGAAGCTTTCTTT | CASSFGTNTEAFF | TRBV7-7 | . | . | TRBJ1-1
TGTGCCAGCAGTTTAGGGACTAGCGGGGAGCTGTTTTTT | CASSLGTSGELFF | TRBV12-3/TRBV12-4 | TRBD2 | . | TRBJ2-2
TGTGCCAGCAGCTTAGCCTCAGGTTACAATGAGCAGTTCTTC | CASSLASGYNEQFF | TRBV7-9 | . | . | TRBJ2-1
TGTGCCAGCAGCTTTAAGGGGTCTTACACCGGGGAGCTGTTTTTT | CASSFKGSYTGELFF | TRBV13 | . | . | TRBJ2-2
TGCGCCAGCAGCCAAGACGAGGGCAGGATCTATGGCTACACCTTC | CASSQDEGRIYGYTF | TRBV4-1 | . | . | TRBJ1-2
TGCGCCAGCAGCCCCCAATGGGGACAGGGGACTACGAACACCGGGGAGCTGTTTTTT | CASSPQWGQGTTNTGELFF | TRBV5-1 | TRBD1 | . | TRBJ2-2
TGTGCCAGCAGCTTTGGAGGCCAGGGGGTTAGGGTCGGGGAGCTGTTTTTT | CASSFGGQGVRVGELFF | TRBV11-2 | TRBD1 | . | TRBJ2-2
TGTGCCAGCAGTTCCGACAGGGGGGTAACTAATGAAAAACTGTTTTTT | CASSSDRGVTNEKLFF | TRBV6-5 | TRBD1 | . | TRBJ1-4
TGTGCCAGTAGTCTTAGCGACAGGGATGGCTACACCTTC | CASSLSDRDGYTF | TRBV19 | TRBD1 | . | TRBJ1-2
TGCGCCAGCAGCCTGACTCCGAGCTCCTACAATGAGCAGTTCTTC | CASSLTPSSYNEQFF | TRBV4-1 | . | . | TRBJ2-1
TGTGCCAGCTCACCAACCGGACAGGGATCTGGGGCCAACGTCCTGACTTTC | CASSPTGQGSGANVLTF | TRBV18 | TRBD1 | . | TRBJ2-6
TGTGCCAGCAGTGAATCCGGGAACTATGGCTACACCTTC | CASSESGNYGYTF | TRBV6-1 | . | . | TRBJ1-2
TGCAGCGTTCAGGGGTTCGGTCAGCCCCAGCATTTT | CSVQGFGQPQHF | TRBV29-1 | . | . | TRBJ1-5
TGCGCCAGCAGCCAAGAATACAGGGACTATGGCTACACCTTC | CASSQEYRDYGYTF | TRBV4-1 | . | . | TRBJ1-2
TGTGCCAGCACAGTGAACTATGGCTACACCTTC | CASTVNYGYTF | TRBV6-5 | . | . | TRBJ1-2
TGTGCCATCAGTGAACGGCAGGCAGATAATTCACCCCTCCACTTT | CAISERQADNSPLHF | TRBV10-3 | . | . | TRBJ1-6
TGTGCCAGCAGCTCCGAGAGGACAGGGGTAAATGAGCAGTTCTTC | CASSSERTGVNEQFF | TRBV7-7 | TRBD1 | . | TRBJ2-1
TGCGCCAGCAGCCAAGGGAGACTGAACTATGGCTACACCTTC | CASSQGRLNYGYTF | TRBV4-1 | . | few | TRBJ1-2
TGTGCCAGCAGCTTACCAACCGGGACAGGCGTGATCTACGAGCAGTACTTC | CASSLPTGTGVIYEQYF | TRBV7-9 | TRBD1 | . | TRBJ2-7
TGTGCCAGCAGCTTTAATCCGGGAGTCAGGGATACGCAGTATTTT | CASSFNPGVRDTQYF | TRBV7-9 | . | . | TRBJ2-3
TGTGCCAGCTTAGGTACGGGGTCTAACTATGGCTACACCTTC | CASLGTGSNYGYTF | TRBV18 | . | . | TRBJ1-2